This T cell receptor (beta chain) appears in the sequencing data of a study of T cell responses to AZD1222 COVID-19 vaccine. Study findings and constraints: The repertoires were collected only after the peak T cell response. Unmutated variant regions are reportedly the target of nearly half of TCRs that are spike-specific. Donors, mostly white British, included more females; clonal diversity was possibly underestimated.

Using immunoSEQ multiplex PCR, the repertoire was profiled, and TCRdb retains in-frame clones only, with some absent. The table records 90,000 or so clones, under 90% of them present only once. This clone has just a few counts. Its antigen is not known. Germline V CDR1 and CDR2: SGHTA, FQGNSA. The CDR3 covers 16 residues. The V gene end was trimmed by 0 bases and the J gene end by 6 bases; junction bases not matched to a gene: 8. The receptor was derived from an adult in good health. This chain connects TRBV7-2 to TRBJ2-5; 9 nucleotides line up with TRBD1. This specimen was peripheral blood, taken on day 0 of AZD1222 vaccination. The chain's CDR3 is CASSLAGQGIAQTQYF. In DNA form, the CDR3 reads TGTGCCAGCAGCTTAGCGGGACAGGGAATCGCCCAGACCCAGTACTTC.